This TCR beta chain was documented in a study of human T cells and chemical hapten exposure. Time point meaning: patch test 2, 6 weeks after DPC sensitization. Treatment defined: therapeutic diphenylcyclopropenone sensitization with weekly scalp DPC. Every donor had alopecia and was 18 to 70 years old; all were suitable for DPC. As regards this clonotype: Being one base from a much bigger clone, this may be a read error.

MiXCR, run by TCRdb on the RACE reads, gives a single entry per CDR3 protein. The data hold 110,000 to 150,000 distinct CDR3 sequences, with roughly 12% observed a single time. V was trimmed by 6 bases and J by 1 base, leaving 8 bases between them. Germline V gene lookup returns CDR1 DFQATT and CDR2 SNEGSKA (reference sequence). This CDR3 is built from 12 residues. The rearrangement uses TRBV20-1 and TRBJ2-3, with D possibly matching TRBD1 (5 bases). Here the sequenced sample was whole blood, taken in connection with sensitization to the hapten diphenylcyclopropenone (DPC). The clonotype originates from a woman between 50 and 59 years old with alopecia areata. Some clones in this sample may be carry-over from other donors' samples. The CDR3, as DNA: TGCAGTGCCGCGACAGGCACAGATACGCAGTATTTT. This translates into CSAATGTDTQYF.